Below are 18 T cell receptor beta chains sequenced from a single sample in a study of CD8 T cells in ankylosing spondylitis. General study points: Roughly eight highly homologous variants made up a TCR beta motif that seemed to typify ankylosing spondylitis blood.

No cognate antigen is known for these TCRs. In TCRdb, the 5' RACE reads were re-called with MiXCR into one record per CDR3 protein. The sample consists of 670,000 or so distinct CDR3 sequences, 19% of them appearing once. Sequenced sample: blood, either unsorted or a sorted T cell fraction (not recorded which). The source is a male donor with ankylosing spondylitis.

This clonotype was counted a single time. The rearrangement uses TRBV29-1 and TRBJ1-5; no reliable D call. Germline V lookup: CDR1 SQVTM, CDR2 ANQGSEA. The CDR3 has 14 residues. Trimming removed 1 base at V and 0 bases at J, with 7 bases between. The CDR3, as DNA: TGCAGCGTTGAAGTTTCAGGTAGCAATCAGCCCCAGCATTTT. Protein sequence: CSVEVSGSNQPQHF. Complete variable domain (other parts from reference TRBV29-1 and TRBJ1-5): SAVISQKPSRDICQRGTSLTIQCQVDSQVTMMFWYRQQPGQSLTLIATANQGSEATYESGFVIDKFPISRPNLTFSTLTVSNMSPEDSSIYLCSVEVSGSNQPQHFGDGTRLSIL.

The rearrangement uses TRBV6-2 or TRBV6-3 and TRBJ2-3; 7 nucleotides agree with TRBD1. V lost 6 bases and J lost 0; bases outside the gene matches: 3. CDR3 length equals 14 residues. Germline V gene sequence: CDR1 MNHEY, CDR2 SVGEGT. The CDR3 DNA reads as TGTGCCAGCAGGGGACAGTCTAGCACAGATACGCAGTATTTT. It codes for CASRGQSSTDTQYF.

This clonotype has ten or more counts. The rearrangement joins TRBV28 to TRBJ2-7; weak D call: TRBD1 (6 bases). Trimming took off 6 bases at V and 3 bases at J, with 21 bases between the two ends. This CDR3 region has 16 residues. Germline values: CDR1 MDHEN, CDR2 SYDVKM. CDR3 region: CASSRPFIRDNYEQYF. In DNA form, the CDR3 reads TGTGCCAGCAGCCGACCCTTCATCCGGGACAACTACGAGCAGTACTTC.

This clonotype was seen at least ten times. The chain recombines TRBV27 with TRBJ1-1; D is unresolved. The CDR3 extends over 14 amino acids. V lost 5 bases, J lost 0 bases, and 10 bases lay in between. Per the germline V gene, CDR1 is MNHEY and CDR2 is SMNVEV (reference sequence). The CDR3 loop reads CASSTGRMNTEAFF. The CDR3 nucleotides read TGTGCCAGCAGTACGGGGAGGATGAACACTGAAGCTTTCTTT.

The rearrangement joins TRBV27 to TRBJ2-1, with D unclear. Germline CDR1 is MNHEY and CDR2 is SMNVEV (reference sequence). Between the trimmed V and J ends, which lost 0 bases and 12 bases, there was a span of 9 bases. CDR3 length: 12 amino acids. The CDR3 coding sequence is TGTGCCAGCAGTTTATCTGGGGTAGTGCAGTTCTTC. Encoded protein: CASSLSGVVQFF.

The sample holds a few counts of this clonotype. The chain links TRBV28 to TRBJ2-7; perhaps TRBD2 as D (5 bases). The CDR3 runs 13 residues. V lost 3 bases to trimming and J lost 7 bases, with 13 bases between them. Germline assignment: CDR1 MDHEN and CDR2 SYDVKM. The CDR3 reads CASSFFLAREQYF. In DNA, the CDR3 is TGTGCCAGCAGTTTTTTCTTAGCGCGAGAGCAGTACTTC.

This chain uses TRBV6-1 with TRBJ2-1; D possibly corresponds to TRBD2 (6 bases). From germline, CDR1 is MNHNS and CDR2 SASEGT. V dropped 5 bases and J dropped 0 bases, with 14 bases sitting between them. CDR3 size: 16 residues. The chain's CDR3 is CASSRGTFRSYNEQFF. The CDR3 bases are TGTGCCAGCAGTCGAGGGACTTTCCGCTCCTACAATGAGCAGTTCTTC.

The chain employs TRBV13 and TRBJ2-3; possibly TRBD1 for D (5 bases). Germline CDR1 and CDR2: PRHDT and FYEKMQ (reference sequence). The V and J ends lost 4 bases and 1 base respectively, with 12 bases between them. This CDR3 spans 15 amino acids. Here the CDR3 reads CASSSQWGGTDTQYF. The CDR3 DNA sequence: TGTGCCAGCAGCTCGCAATGGGGCGGCACAGATACGCAGTATTTT. Combining the CDR3 with reference TRBV13 and TRBJ2-3 gives the whole variable domain AAGVIQSPRHLIKEKRETATLKCYPIPRHDTVYWYQQGPGQDPQFLISFYEKMQSDKGSIPDRFSAQQFSDYHSELNMSSLELGDSALYFCASSSQWGGTDTQYFGPGTRLTVL.

This chain uses TRBV11-2 with TRBJ2-1, with 8 bases that match TRBD2. Germline loops: CDR1 SGHAT, CDR2 FQNNGV. The trim removed 5 bases at V and 1 base at J, leaving 10 bases unmatched. This CDR3 region has 17 residues. The CDR3 sequence: CASSIREASGSYNEQFF. The DNA for the CDR3 is TGTGCCAGCAGCATTAGGGAGGCTAGCGGGTCCTACAATGAGCAGTTCTTC.

This clonotype was picked up a small number of times. The chain carries TRBV13 and TRBJ1-1, with D unresolved. The ends were cut back, 5 bases at V and 8 bases at J, with 15 bases in the middle. The V gene's germline CDR1 is PRHDT and CDR2 FYEKMQ (reference sequence). CDR3 length: 13 residues. The DNA for the CDR3 is TGTGCCAGCAGCGATCGACTTGTTAGGGAAGCTTTCTTT. Translating it yields CASSDRLVREAFF.

This clonotype was detected ten times or more. V is TRBV20-1 and J is TRBJ2-2; TRBD1 matches 11 bases. Trimming removed 6 bases from V and 4 bases from J; junction bases left unmatched: 13. The CDR3 extends over 17 amino acids. From germline, CDR1 is DFQATT and CDR2 SNEGSKA (reference sequence). CDR3 in amino acids: CSARTDRGQGGTGELFF. The DNA for the CDR3 is TGCAGTGCCCGGACGGACAGGGGGCAGGGTGGCACCGGGGAGCTGTTTTTT.

This clonotype was recorded a few times. The V and J genes are TRBV20-1 and TRBJ1-1; 8 bases line up with TRBD1. CDR3 length: 15 amino acids. Germline V CDR1 and CDR2: DFQATT, SNEGSKA (reference sequence). V shed 4 bases and J 2 bases; nucleotides not matched to a gene: 9. CDR3: CSAITGTGVNTEAFF. CDR3 in DNA: TGCAGTGCTATAACCGGGACAGGTGTCAACACTGAAGCTTTCTTT.

This clonotype has just a few counts. The chain couples TRBV29-1 to TRBJ2-2; a weak D match, TRBD2 (5 bases). V was pared by 2 bases and J by 1 base, with 11 bases between. The CDR3 contains 15 residues. Germline V gives CDR1 SQVTM, CDR2 ANQGSEA. The CDR3 loop reads CSVEKGGQNTGELFF. CDR3 sequence (DNA): TGCAGCGTTGAAAAGGGCGGGCAGAACACCGGGGAGCTGTTTTTT.

The V gene is TRBV7-9, the J gene TRBJ1-2; no clear D gene. CDR3 length: 12 residues. The germline CDR1 and CDR2 sequences are SEHNR and FQNEAQ (reference sequence). Trimming left V 2 bases short and J 2 bases short, with 3 bases between. CDR3 residues: CASSLYNYGYTF. The CDR3 nucleotides read TGTGCCAGCAGCTTATACAACTATGGCTACACCTTC.

V is TRBV29-1 and J is TRBJ2-7; D is undetermined. The germline gives CDR1 SQVTM, CDR2 ANQGSEA. V was shortened by 2 bases and J by 3 bases, with 8 bases between the two germline ends. The CDR3 is 12 amino acids. The CDR3 loop reads CSVELPNYEQYF. In DNA form, the CDR3 reads TGCAGCGTTGAACTTCCTAACTACGAGCAGTACTTC.

The chain carries TRBV20-1 and TRBJ2-3; TRBD2 might be the D (6 bases). This CDR3 has 14 residues. CDR1 and CDR2 from the germline V gene are DFQATT and SNEGSKA (reference sequence). The V end lost 0 bases, the J end lost 4 bases, and 11 bases lay between the germline ends. This CDR3 reads CSARESSGPDTQYF. CDR3 bases: TGCAGTGCTAGAGAGTCGAGCGGGCCAGATACGCAGTATTTT.

Only a few counts were recorded for this clonotype. The gene calls are TRBV20-1 and TRBJ2-7; D tentatively reads TRBD1 or TRBD2 (5 bases each). The CDR3 runs to 15 residues. Germline loops: CDR1 DFQATT, CDR2 SNEGSKA (reference sequence). V was trimmed by 0 bases and J by 4 bases, leaving 16 bases between them. For the CDR3, the DNA is TGCAGTGCTAGAGATCTCCGAGGGGCCACATACGAGCAGTACTTC. Protein sequence: CSARDLRGATYEQYF.

The chain recombines TRBV2 with TRBJ1-1, with D perhaps TRBD1 (6 bases). The ends were cut back, 6 bases at V and 0 bases at J, with 17 bases in the middle. This CDR3 region has 16 residues. Per germline, CDR1 SNHLY and CDR2 FYNNEI. The CDR3 coding sequence is TGTGCCAGCAGACCCCGGGAGGGGGGAGTGAACACTGAAGCTTTCTTT. Translating gives CASRPREGGVNTEAFF. The entire variable domain, with the rest obtained from reference TRBV2 and TRBJ1-1, is as follows: EPEVTQTPSHQVTQMGQEVILRCVPISNHLYFYWYRQILGQKVEFLVSFYNNEISEKSEIFDDQFSVERPDGSNFTLKIRSTKLEDSAMYFCASRPREGGVNTEAFFGQGTRLTVV.